What follows is one T cell receptor beta chain and its context. Methods used by the authors: Scientists estimated how many nucleated cells there were by amplifying reference gene primers. Some clones are missing from TCRdb's copy, which holds only in-frame ones; the method was immunoSEQ multiplex PCR. For V, J and clone size, that table is used; D and trimming come from the DNA. Of 20,000 to 30,000 clones listed, nearly 90% are singletons. V gave up 5 bases and J gave up 6 bases; unmatched junction bases: 11. Germline V gene lookup returns CDR1 SEHNR and CDR2 FQNEAQ (reference sequence). This CDR3 comprises 16 residues. This entry is derived from a study of blood T cell repertoires in COVID-19. Study details: In each case, the material was cDNA or gDNA derived from T cells, B-cell-depleted T cells, or PBMCs.

This chain joins TRBV7-9 and TRBJ1-4, with 8 bases lining up with TRBD1. Material: peripheral blood. The receptor was isolated from a woman aged 55-75 years with active COVID-19. As DNA, the CDR3 is TGTGCCAGCAGCCCATGGCCAGGGGGCAGATATGAAAAACTGTTTTTT. Its protein is CASSPWPGGRYEKLFF.